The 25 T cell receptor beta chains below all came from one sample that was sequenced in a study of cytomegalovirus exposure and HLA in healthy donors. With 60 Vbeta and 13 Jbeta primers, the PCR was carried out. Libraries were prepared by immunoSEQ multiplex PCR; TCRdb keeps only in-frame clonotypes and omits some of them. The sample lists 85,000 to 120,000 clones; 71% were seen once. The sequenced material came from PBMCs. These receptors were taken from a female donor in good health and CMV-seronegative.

The CDR3, as DNA: TGTGCCAGCAGCAAAGAGGGTAGCGGGAGGACTCGCGAGCAGTACTTC. This codes for CASSKEGSGRTREQYF. The chain is built from TRBV21-1 and TRBJ2-7; TRBD2, as called in the table, went unchecked against the DNA. TRBV21-1 is a recognized pseudogene. CDR3 length: 16 amino acids.

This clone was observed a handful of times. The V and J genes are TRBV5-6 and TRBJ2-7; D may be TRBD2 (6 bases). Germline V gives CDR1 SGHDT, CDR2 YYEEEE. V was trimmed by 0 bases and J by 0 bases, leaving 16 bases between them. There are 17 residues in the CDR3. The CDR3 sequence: CASSLGWRGKSSYEQYF. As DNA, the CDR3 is TGTGCCAGCAGCTTGGGCTGGCGCGGGAAGAGCTCCTACGAGCAGTACTTC.

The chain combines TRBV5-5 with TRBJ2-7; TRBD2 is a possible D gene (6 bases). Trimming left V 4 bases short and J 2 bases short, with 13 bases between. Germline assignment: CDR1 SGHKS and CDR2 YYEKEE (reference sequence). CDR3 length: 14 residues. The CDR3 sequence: CASSRGGAPYEQYF. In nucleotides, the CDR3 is TGTGCCAGCAGCCGGGGCGGGGCCCCCTACGAGCAGTACTTC.

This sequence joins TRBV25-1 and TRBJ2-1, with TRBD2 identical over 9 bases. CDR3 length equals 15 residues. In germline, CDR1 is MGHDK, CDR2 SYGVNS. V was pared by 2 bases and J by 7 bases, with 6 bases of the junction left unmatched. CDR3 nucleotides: TGTGCCAGCAGTGAAGGGCGGGAGGGCCAGAATGAGCAGTTCTTC. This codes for CASSEGREGQNEQFF.

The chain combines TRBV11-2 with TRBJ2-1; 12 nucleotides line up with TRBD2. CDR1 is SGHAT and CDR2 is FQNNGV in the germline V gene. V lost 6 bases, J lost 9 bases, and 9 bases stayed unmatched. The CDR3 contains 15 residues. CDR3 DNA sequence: TGTGCCAGCAGTCCGACTAGCGGGAGTTTAACTGAGCAGTTCTTC. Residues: CASSPTSGSLTEQFF.

CDR3 nucleotides: TGTGCCAGCAGCACTAACTTAGCGACAAATGAGCAGTTCTTC. Its protein is CASSTNLATNEQFF. J is TRBJ2-1 and V is TRBV11-2; weak D call: TRBD2 (5 bases). Trimming removed 5 bases at V and 7 bases at J, with 15 bases between. CDR1 SGHAT and CDR2 FQNNGV come from the germline V gene. This CDR3 has 14 amino acids.

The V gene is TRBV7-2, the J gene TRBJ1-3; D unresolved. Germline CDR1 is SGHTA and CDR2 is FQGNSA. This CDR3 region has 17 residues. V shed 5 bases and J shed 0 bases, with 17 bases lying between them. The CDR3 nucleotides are TGTGCCAGCAGCCCCCCCGGGTCTACTGCCTCTGGAAACACCATATATTTT. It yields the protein CASSPPGSTASGNTIYF.

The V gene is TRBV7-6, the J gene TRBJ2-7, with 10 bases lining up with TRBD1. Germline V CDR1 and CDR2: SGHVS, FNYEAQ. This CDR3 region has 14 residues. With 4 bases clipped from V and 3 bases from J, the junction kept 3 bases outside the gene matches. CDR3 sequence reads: CASSSGTGDYEQYF. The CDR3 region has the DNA TGTGCCAGCAGCTCCGGGACAGGGGACTACGAGCAGTACTTC.

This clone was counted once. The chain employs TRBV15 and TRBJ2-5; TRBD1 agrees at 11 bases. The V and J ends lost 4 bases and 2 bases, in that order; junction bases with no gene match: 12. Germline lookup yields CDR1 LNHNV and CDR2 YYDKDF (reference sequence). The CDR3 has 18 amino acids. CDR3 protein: CATSTGQGASGGQETQYF. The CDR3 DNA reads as TGTGCCACCAGCACAGGACAGGGGGCATCAGGGGGGCAAGAGACCCAGTACTTC.

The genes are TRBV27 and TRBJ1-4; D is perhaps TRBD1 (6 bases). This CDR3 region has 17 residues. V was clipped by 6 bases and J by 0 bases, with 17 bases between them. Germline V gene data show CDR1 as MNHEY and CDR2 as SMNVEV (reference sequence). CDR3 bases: TGTGCCAGCAGCCTGGACAGCAAAGCCGCAACTAATGAAAAACTGTTTTTT. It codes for CASSLDSKAATNEKLFF.

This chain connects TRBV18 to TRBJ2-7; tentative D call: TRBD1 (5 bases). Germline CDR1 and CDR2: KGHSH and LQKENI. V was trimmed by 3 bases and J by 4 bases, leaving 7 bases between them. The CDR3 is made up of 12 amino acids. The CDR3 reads CASSPGQYEQYF. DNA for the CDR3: TGTGCCAGCTCACCTGGACAATACGAGCAGTACTTC.

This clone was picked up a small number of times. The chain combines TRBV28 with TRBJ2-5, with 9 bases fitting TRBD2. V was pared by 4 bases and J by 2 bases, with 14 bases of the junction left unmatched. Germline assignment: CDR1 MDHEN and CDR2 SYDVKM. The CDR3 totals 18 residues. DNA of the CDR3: TGTGCCAGCAGTTCAGGTGCGGGAGGGCTAGAGGGGCAAGAGACCCAGTACTTC. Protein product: CASSSGAGGLEGQETQYF.

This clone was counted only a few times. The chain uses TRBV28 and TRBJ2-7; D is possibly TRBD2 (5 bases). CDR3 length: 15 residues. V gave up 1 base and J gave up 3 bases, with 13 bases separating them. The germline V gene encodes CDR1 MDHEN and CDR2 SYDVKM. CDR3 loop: CASSLLDGGGYEQYF. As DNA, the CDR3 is TGTGCCAGCAGTTTATTGGACGGAGGAGGCTACGAGCAGTACTTC.

CDR3 sequence (DNA): TGCGCCAGCAGCCAGCCGACAGGGGCGGTCTATGGCTACACCTTC. Translating gives CASSQPTGAVYGYTF. The rearrangement uses TRBV4-1 and TRBJ1-2, with 8 nucleotides matching TRBD1. V trimming: 3 bases; J trimming: 4 bases; junction bases outside the gene matches: 7. This CDR3 spans 15 amino acids. CDR1 and CDR2 from the germline V gene are MGHRA and YSYEKL.

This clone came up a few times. Here the CDR3 reads CASSLGGLGGTEAFF. CDR3 nucleotide sequence: TGTGCCAGCAGCTTAGGTGGGCTTGGGGGGACTGAAGCTTTCTTT. The V and J genes are TRBV5-5 and TRBJ1-1; maybe TRBD1 (5 bases). The CDR3 contains 15 residues. Trimming removed 2 bases from V and 5 bases from J, with 16 bases in between. Germline V gene data show CDR1 as SGHKS and CDR2 as YYEKEE (reference sequence).

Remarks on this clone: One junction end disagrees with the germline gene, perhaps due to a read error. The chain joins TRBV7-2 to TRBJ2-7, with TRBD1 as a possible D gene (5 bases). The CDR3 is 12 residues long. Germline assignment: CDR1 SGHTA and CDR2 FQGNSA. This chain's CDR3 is CASSLVGPEQHF. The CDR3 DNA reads TGTGCCAGCAGCTTAGTGGGGCCCGAGCAGCACTTC.

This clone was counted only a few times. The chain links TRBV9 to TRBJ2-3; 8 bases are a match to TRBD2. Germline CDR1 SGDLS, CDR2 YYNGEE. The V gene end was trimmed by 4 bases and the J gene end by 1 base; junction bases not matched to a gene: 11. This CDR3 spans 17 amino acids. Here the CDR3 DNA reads TGTGCCAGCAGCCCACGAGCGGGAGAATTGGGCACAGATACGCAGTATTTT. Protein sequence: CASSPRAGELGTDTQYF.

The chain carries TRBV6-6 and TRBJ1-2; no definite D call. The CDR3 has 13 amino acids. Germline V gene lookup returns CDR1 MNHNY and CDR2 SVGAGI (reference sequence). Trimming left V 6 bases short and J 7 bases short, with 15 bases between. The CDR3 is CASSPGGWSGYTF. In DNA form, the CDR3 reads TGTGCCAGCAGCCCCGGCGGTTGGAGTGGCTACACCTTC.

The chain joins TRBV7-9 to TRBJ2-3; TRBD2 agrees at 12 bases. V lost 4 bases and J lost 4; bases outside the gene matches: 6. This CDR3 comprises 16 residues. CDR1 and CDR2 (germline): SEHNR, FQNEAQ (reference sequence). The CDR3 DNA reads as TGTGCCAGCAGCTCCCGACTAGCGGGAGTGCCAGATACGCAGTATTTT. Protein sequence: CASSSRLAGVPDTQYF.

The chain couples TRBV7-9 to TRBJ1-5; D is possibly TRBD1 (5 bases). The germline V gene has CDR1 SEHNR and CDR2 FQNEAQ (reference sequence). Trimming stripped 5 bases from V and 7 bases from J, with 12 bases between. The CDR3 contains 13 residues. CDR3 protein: CASSPGRGQPQHF. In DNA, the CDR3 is TGTGCCAGCAGCCCAGGAAGGGGACAGCCCCAGCATTTT.

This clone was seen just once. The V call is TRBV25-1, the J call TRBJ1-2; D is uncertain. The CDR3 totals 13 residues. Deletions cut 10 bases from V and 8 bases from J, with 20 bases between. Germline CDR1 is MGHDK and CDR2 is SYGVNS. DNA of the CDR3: TGTGCCACCTCAGAGACCGACTATGGGGGCTACACCTTC. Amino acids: CATSETDYGGYTF.

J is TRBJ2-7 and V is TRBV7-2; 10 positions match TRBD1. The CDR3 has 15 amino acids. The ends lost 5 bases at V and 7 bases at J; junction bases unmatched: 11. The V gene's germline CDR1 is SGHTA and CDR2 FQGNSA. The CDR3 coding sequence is TGTGCCAGCAGCAAGGTGGGGACAGGGGCGGGTGAGCAGTACTTC. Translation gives CASSKVGTGAGEQYF.

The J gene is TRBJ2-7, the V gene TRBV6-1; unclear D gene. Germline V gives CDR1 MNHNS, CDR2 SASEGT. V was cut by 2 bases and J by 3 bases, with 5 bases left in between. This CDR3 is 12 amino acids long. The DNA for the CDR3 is TGTGCCAGCAGTGAATGGAGCTACGAGCAGTACTTC. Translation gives CASSEWSYEQYF.

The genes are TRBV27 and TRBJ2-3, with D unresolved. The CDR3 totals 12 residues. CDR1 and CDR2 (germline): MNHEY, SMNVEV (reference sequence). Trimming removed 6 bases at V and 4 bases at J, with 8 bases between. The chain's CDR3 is CASSPIADTQYF. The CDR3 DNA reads TGTGCCAGCAGCCCAATAGCAGATACGCAGTATTTT.

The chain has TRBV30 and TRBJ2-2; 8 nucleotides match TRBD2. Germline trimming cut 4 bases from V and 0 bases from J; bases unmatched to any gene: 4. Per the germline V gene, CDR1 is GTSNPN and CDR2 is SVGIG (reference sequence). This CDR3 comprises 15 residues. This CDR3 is CAWMNGGANTGELFF. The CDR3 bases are TGTGCCTGGATGAACGGGGGGGCGAACACCGGGGAGCTGTTTTTT.